Listed below are T cell receptor beta chains from one sample, sequenced in a study of shared T cell receptors in the human thymus. Sequenced by immunoSEQ multiplex PCR; TCRdb stores in-frame clones only, minus some. The sample yields a few hundred thousand clones, 95% seen once. The specimen sequenced was thymocytes. These receptors came from a human donor. Both conserved end residues are part of each CDR3. The D gene is left open where the match is weak. The size field is filled for only some rows; it gives once, few, many or a size class.

TRBD2 | TRBJ2-7 | TRBV9 | NA | CASSGLAGRYEQYF | TGTGCCAGCAGCGGACTAGCGGGACGCTACGAGCAGTACTTC
NA | TRBJ1-1 | TRBV4-3 | NA | CASSQDGGGDHTEAFF | TGCGCCAGCAGCCAAGATGGGGGAGGGGATCACACTGAAGCTTTCTTT
NA | TRBJ1-2 | TRBV30 | once | CAWRPGQEYGYTF | TGTGCCTGGAGACCGGGACAAGAATATGGCTACACCTTC
TRBD2 | TRBJ2-1 | TRBV7-9 | NA | CASSALTSGPDNEQFF | TGTGCCAGCAGCGCCCTGACTAGCGGGCCCGACAATGAGCAGTTCTTC
TRBD1 | TRBJ2-5 | TRBV6-1 | NA | CASSEGGTGQETQYF | TGTGCCAGCAGTGAAGGGGGGACAGGACAAGAGACCCAGTACTTC
TRBD2 | TRBJ2-1 | TRBV6-1 | NA | CASRGSGTSYNEQFF | TGTGCCAGCAGGGGGAGCGGGACCTCCTACAATGAGCAGTTCTTC
TRBD1 | TRBJ2-7 | TRBV10-3 | NA | CAISDAPGQKKYEQYF | TGTGCCATCAGTGATGCCCCGGGACAGAAGAAATACGAGCAGTACTTC
NA | TRBJ1-1 | TRBV7-8 | NA | CASSQPKLQGVEAFF | TGTGCCAGCAGCCAACCAAAGTTGCAGGGAGTTGAAGCTTTCTTT
TRBD2 | TRBJ2-1 | TRBV5-3 | NA | CASSQTSGSYNEQFF | TGTGCCAGCAGCCAAACTAGCGGGAGCTACAATGAGCAGTTCTTC
TRBD1 | TRBJ1-5 | TRBV10-3 | NA | CAISESEDRVNQPQHF | TGTGCCATCAGTGAGTCGGAGGACAGGGTAAATCAGCCCCAGCATTTT
NA | TRBJ2-4 | TRBV6-1 | once | CASRKGGDENIQYF | TGTGCCAGCAGGAAGGGGGGGGACGAAAACATTCAGTACTTC
NA | TRBJ2-3 | TRBV5-4 | NA | CASSLGGAEIDTQYF | TGTGCCAGCAGCTTGGGAGGAGCGGAAATCGATACGCAGTATTTT
TRBD1 | TRBJ2-5 | TRBV19 | NA | CASNIGQGAKTQYF | TGTGCCAGTAATATAGGACAGGGGGCGAAGACCCAGTACTTC